Each of the 26 T cell receptor beta chains below was sequenced from the same sample in a study of shared clonotypes between healthy human individuals. The repertoire was sequenced with immunoSEQ multiplex PCR; TCRdb's copy has only in-frame clones and lacks some. Of 2 million to 2.5 million clones listed, roughly 93% are singletons. The sequenced sample consisted of naive CD4+ T cells from PBMCs. Subset meaning: CD45RA+ positively selected. Source of these receptors: a man in his late teens or twenties in good health. Some clones in this sample may be carry-over from other donors' samples.

This clone was seen just once. The chain uses TRBV19 and TRBJ2-5; TRBD2 agrees at 12 bases. From germline, CDR1 is LNHDA and CDR2 SQIVND (reference sequence). The CDR3 extends over 17 amino acids. Trimming took 5 bases from V and 1 from J; bases not matched to a gene: 8. CDR3 in amino acids: CASSLRTSGTIQETQYF. In DNA form, the CDR3 reads TGTGCCAGTAGTTTACGGACTAGCGGGACTATCCAAGAGACCCAGTACTTC.

The chain has TRBV7-2 and TRBJ2-5, with D possibly TRBD1 on 7 matching bases. This CDR3 region has 14 residues. Trimming stripped 0 bases from V and 8 bases from J, with 13 bases between. Germline CDR1 and CDR2: SGHTA and FQGNSA. The CDR3 spells CASSLAVRGETQYF. CDR3 sequence (DNA): TGTGCCAGCAGCTTAGCGGTCAGGGGGGAAACCCAGTACTTC.

This rearrangement joins TRBV7-3 to TRBJ2-3, with D possibly TRBD1 on 6 matching bases. The CDR3 loop spans 15 amino acids. Trimming removed 4 bases at V and 1 base at J, with 12 bases between. Looked up from germline, CDR1 is SGHTA and CDR2 is FQGTGA. The CDR3 spells CASSSLGGGTDTQYF. The CDR3 coding sequence is TGTGCCAGCAGCTCGTTAGGGGGAGGCACAGATACGCAGTATTTT.

To note about this clone: The sample has other DNA sequences that encode this CDR3 too. The chain couples TRBV28 to TRBJ1-5, with a weak D call TRBD1 (5 bases). CDR1 is MDHEN and CDR2 is SYDVKM in the germline V gene. V lost 6 bases and J lost 4, with 13 bases in between. The CDR3 has 14 residues. CDR3 sequence (DNA): TGTGCCAGCAGCCCCGGCGGGGGGAATCAGCCCCAGCATTTT. Protein sequence: CASSPGGGNQPQHF.

A word on this clone: Other DNA variants within this sample encode the same CDR3. V gene TRBV5-4 combines with J gene TRBJ2-7; 9 bases align to TRBD1. The trim removed 0 bases at V and 3 bases at J, leaving 4 bases unmatched. Per germline, CDR1 SGHNT and CDR2 YYREEE (reference sequence). This CDR3 has 15 amino acids. The CDR3 coding sequence is TGTGCCAGCAGCTTGGCGGGACAGGGTAGCTACGAGCAGTACTTC. This codes for CASSLAGQGSYEQYF. Combining the CDR3 with reference TRBV5-4 and TRBJ2-7 gives the whole variable domain ETGVTQSPTHLIKTRGQQVTLRCSSQSGHNTVSWYQQALGQGPQFIFQYYREEENGRGNFPPRFSGLQFPNYSSELNVNALELDDSALYLCASSLAGQGSYEQYFGPGTRLTVT.

The CDR3 nucleotides are TGTGCCAGCAGTTTATTCGGGGGTGACATTCAGTACTTC. Encoded protein: CASSLFGGDIQYF. V is TRBV27 and J is TRBJ2-4; D might be TRBD2 (6 bases). V was trimmed by 1 base and J by 8 bases, leaving 9 bases between them. This CDR3 comprises 13 residues. The germline V gene has CDR1 MNHEY and CDR2 SMNVEV (reference sequence).

The chain couples TRBV4-2 to TRBJ2-3; D tentatively reads TRBD1 or TRBD2 (5 bases each). This CDR3 has 15 residues. Germline-derived CDR1 and CDR2 are LGHNA and YNFKEQ. The ends were cut back, 4 bases at V and 7 bases at J, with 18 bases in the middle. CDR3 in amino acids: CASSLRIRESYTQYF. The CDR3 DNA sequence: TGTGCCAGCAGCCTCCGGATCAGGGAGAGTTATACGCAGTATTTT.

This chain connects TRBV18 to TRBJ2-4, with 11 bases lining up with TRBD2. Trimming took 3 bases from V and 5 from J; bases not matched to a gene: 15. This CDR3 region has 19 residues. Germline V lookup: CDR1 KGHSH, CDR2 LQKENI. CDR3 coding DNA: TGTGCCAGCTCACCGGTTTTCCTAGCGGGAGGATCGCGACAAAACATTCAGTACTTC. Residues: CASSPVFLAGGSRQNIQYF.

The V call is TRBV5-4, the J call TRBJ1-4; 8 nucleotides match TRBD1. The trim removed 3 bases at V and 0 bases at J, leaving 13 bases unmatched. There are 19 residues in the CDR3. Germline V gene sequence: CDR1 SGHNT, CDR2 YYREEE (reference sequence). DNA for the CDR3: TGTGCCAGCAGCTCTACCAAGACAGGGGCGCTTGCAACTAATGAAAAACTGTTTTTT. Encoded protein: CASSSTKTGALATNEKLFF.

The chain couples TRBV11-1 to TRBJ1-2; perhaps TRBD1 as D (5 bases). Germline V gene sequence: CDR1 SGHAT, CDR2 FQDESV (reference sequence). Deletions cut 4 bases from V and 4 bases from J, with 7 bases between. This CDR3 spans 12 amino acids. DNA for the CDR3: TGTGCCAGCAGCTGGGGCGGCTATGGCTACACCTTC. This translates into CASSWGGYGYTF.

This rearrangement joins TRBV5-1 to TRBJ1-6; D uncertain. This CDR3 is built from 14 residues. Trimming took 4 bases from V and 10 from J, leaving 15 bases between them. Germline values: CDR1 SGHRS, CDR2 YFSETQ. DNA for the CDR3: TGCGCCAGCAGCCCTGGTGGAGGGTGGTCACCCCTCCACTTT. As protein: CASSPGGGWSPLHF.

The rearrangement uses TRBV6-6 and TRBJ1-2; 8 nucleotides line up with TRBD1. This CDR3 has 15 amino acids. CDR1 and CDR2 (germline): MNHNY, SVGAGI (reference sequence). Germline trimming cut 6 bases from V and 7 bases from J; bases unmatched to any gene: 13. The DNA for the CDR3 is TGTGCCAGCAGCACCGGTAGACAGGGGAATCCTGGCTACACCTTC. Translation: CASSTGRQGNPGYTF.

The chain couples TRBV19 to TRBJ1-2; D not resolved. Trimming shortened V by 5 bases and J by 0 bases, and 10 bases separated the two germline ends. Per the germline V gene, CDR1 is LNHDA and CDR2 is SQIVND (reference sequence). CDR3 length: 14 residues. CDR3 amino acids: CASSPGSANYGYTF. For the CDR3, the DNA is TGTGCCAGTAGTCCCGGATCCGCTAACTATGGCTACACCTTC. The full variable domain, in which reference TRBV19 and TRBJ1-2 provide the parts outside the CDR3, is DGGITQSPKYLFRKEGQNVTLSCEQNLNHDAMYWYRQDPGQGLRLIYYSQIVNDFQKGDIAEGYSVSREKKESFPLTVTSAQKNPTAFYLCASSPGSANYGYTFGSGTRLTVV.

The genes are TRBV5-6 and TRBJ2-1; 9 bases map to TRBD2. Germline V gene lookup returns CDR1 SGHDT and CDR2 YYEEEE. V lost 3 bases to trimming and J lost 3 bases; unmatched junction nucleotides: 4. The length of the CDR3 is 15 residues. The CDR3 is CASSSISGSYNEQFF. The CDR3 nucleotides are TGTGCCAGCAGCTCCATTAGCGGGAGCTACAATGAGCAGTTCTTC.

The rearrangement uses TRBV7-2 and TRBJ1-1; 8 bases fit TRBD1. CDR1 and CDR2 from the germline V gene are SGHTA and FQGNSA. This CDR3 has 14 residues. The J segment lost 11 bases and the V segment lost 6 bases, leaving 14 bases of the junction unmatched. The CDR3 loop is CASRLQGAREFAFF. CDR3 nucleotides: TGTGCCAGCAGGTTGCAGGGGGCGCGGGAATTTGCTTTCTTT.

The V and J genes are TRBV28 and TRBJ2-5; 11 nucleotides line up with TRBD2. This CDR3 is 15 amino acids long. V was clipped by 7 bases and J by 5 bases; unmatched bases: 9. Germline loops: CDR1 MDHEN, CDR2 SYDVKM. Written as DNA, the CDR3 is TGTGCCAGCACCTATACTAGCGGGAGAGGGGAGACCCAGTACTTC. It specifies CASTYTSGRGETQYF.

V usage is TRBV28 and J usage is TRBJ2-7; D call uncertain. This CDR3 has 15 amino acids. V shed 5 bases and J shed 6 bases, with 20 bases lying between them. CDR1 MDHEN and CDR2 SYDVKM come from the germline V gene. The CDR3 bases are TGTGCCAGCAGTACGGGCGGTACCAAGGGTTTCGAGCAGTACTTC. Translation: CASSTGGTKGFEQYF.

The V call is TRBV7-2, the J call TRBJ2-3; D gene ambiguous. Germline values: CDR1 SGHTA, CDR2 FQGNSA. V was pared by 2 bases and J by 0 bases, with 12 bases between. The CDR3 runs 16 residues. The CDR3 region is CASSLTAVTSTDTQYF. The CDR3 DNA reads TGTGCCAGCAGCTTAACCGCGGTTACTAGCACAGATACGCAGTATTTT. Supplemented by reference TRBV7-2 and TRBJ2-3, the full variable domain reads GAGVSQSPSNKVTEKGKDVELRCDPISGHTALYWYRQSLGQGLEFLIYFQGNSAPDKSGLPSDRFSAERTGGSVSTLTIQRTQQEDSAVYLCASSLTAVTSTDTQYFGPGTRLTVL.

The V call is TRBV30, the J call TRBJ2-3; D is perhaps TRBD1 (6 bases). Trimming removed 3 bases from V and 5 bases from J, with 15 bases in between. Germline loops: CDR1 GTSNPN, CDR2 SVGIG (reference sequence). The CDR3 loop spans 14 amino acids. In DNA form, the CDR3 reads TGTGCCTGGAGGCGATGGACAGATGAAGATACGCAGTATTTT. Its protein is CAWRRWTDEDTQYF. Looking up the rest from reference TRBV30 and TRBJ2-3 gives the full variable domain: SQTIHQWPATLVQPVGSPLSLECTVEGTSNPNLYWYRQAAGRGLQLLFYSVGIGQISSEVPQNLSASRPQDRQFILSSKKLLLSDSGFYLCAWRRWTDEDTQYFGPGTRLTVL.

V gene TRBV5-4 combines with J gene TRBJ1-2, with TRBD1 matching 12 bases. CDR1 is SGHNT and CDR2 is YYREEE in the germline V gene (reference sequence). The CDR3 is 15 residues long. V gave up 4 bases and J gave up 8 bases; unmatched junction bases: 9. CDR3 nucleotide sequence: TGTGCCAGCAGCACCGGGACAGGGGGCGCGAGAGGCTACACCTTC. Translated: CASSTGTGGARGYTF.

In this sample, this clone turned up once. This rearrangement joins TRBV28 to TRBJ2-7; 11 nucleotides line up with TRBD2. CDR3 length: 15 residues. V shed 6 bases and J 0 bases; nucleotides not matched to a gene: 4. Looked up from germline, CDR1 is MDHEN and CDR2 is SYDVKM. Here the CDR3 reads CASSSGLAASYEQYF. CDR3 DNA: TGTGCCAGCAGCTCGGGACTAGCGGCCTCCTACGAGCAGTACTTC. Full variable domain (outside the CDR3, taken from reference TRBV28 and TRBJ2-7): DVKVTQSSRYLVKRTGEKVFLECVQDMDHENMFWYRQDPGLGLRLIYFSYDVKMKEKGDIPEGYSVSREKKERFSLILESASTNQTSMYLCASSSGLAASYEQYFGPGTRLTVT.

The chain links TRBV27 to TRBJ2-2; 8 bases fit TRBD1. This CDR3 comprises 15 residues. Germline lookup yields CDR1 MNHEY and CDR2 SMNVEV (reference sequence). The ends lost 5 bases at V and 4 bases at J; junction bases unmatched: 6. In DNA form, the CDR3 reads TGTGCCAGCAGTGTAGACAGGGGTGGCACCGGGGAGCTGTTTTTT. This gives the protein CASSVDRGGTGELFF.

V and J are TRBV7-6 and TRBJ1-1; TRBD1 matches 7 bases. The germline V gene encodes CDR1 SGHVS and CDR2 FNYEAQ. V shed 6 bases and J 4 bases; nucleotides not matched to a gene: 5. CDR3 length: 13 residues. The CDR3 nucleotides are TGTGCCAGCAGGCTGACAGGGCGCACTGAAGCTTTCTTT. The encoded protein is CASRLTGRTEAFF.

The rearrangement uses TRBV28 and TRBJ2-7; 10 bases fit TRBD2. V shed 5 bases, J shed 4 bases, and the junction held 8 bases outside the gene matches. Per germline, CDR1 MDHEN and CDR2 SYDVKM. The CDR3 is made up of 15 amino acids. This chain's CDR3 is CASSPGLAAVYEQYF. The CDR3 region has the DNA TGTGCCAGCAGTCCAGGACTAGCGGCCGTTTACGAGCAGTACTTC.

This clone was seen just once. The chain uses TRBV18 and TRBJ2-6; D is uncertain. The CDR3 loop spans 16 amino acids. Trimming left V 2 bases short and J 0 bases short, with 8 bases between. Germline V gene sequence: CDR1 KGHSH, CDR2 LQKENI. For the CDR3, the DNA is TGTGCCAGCTCACCAGTGGCGGACTCTGGGGCCAACGTCCTGACTTTC. It yields the protein CASSPVADSGANVLTF. Full variable domain (rest looked up from reference TRBV18 and TRBJ2-6): NAGVMQNPRHLVRRRGQEARLRCSPMKGHSHVYWYRQLPEEGLKFMVYLQKENIIDESGMPKERFSAEFPKEGPSILRIQQVVRGDSAAYFCASSPVADSGANVLTFGAGSRLTVL.

The V call is TRBV28, the J call TRBJ1-2; no firm D call. The germline V gene encodes CDR1 MDHEN and CDR2 SYDVKM. Between the trimmed V and J ends, which lost 5 bases and 2 bases, there was a span of 12 bases. The CDR3 covers 14 residues. CDR3 bases: TGTGCCAGCAGTGGGCCAAGGGTAAACTATGGCTACACCTTC. Its protein is CASSGPRVNYGYTF.